The 24 T cell receptor beta chains presented below share a single source sample, sequenced in a study of T-cell reconstitution after alpha-beta-depleted transplantation in children. Findings and limits, study-wide: Two months or so post-transplant, alpha-beta T cells reportedly derived from several hundred expanded graft clones.

It was with unique molecular identifiers that the TCRbeta library was prepared. In TCRdb, the PCR reads were re-called with MiXCR into one record per CDR3 protein. This table has over 25,000 distinct CDR3 sequences, around 6% appearing once. These receptors' targets are unknown. Sequenced material: peripheral blood, taken 60 days after TCRalphabeta/CD19-depleted stem cell transplant. All receptors come from a child under two years old who had a stem cell transplant for acute myeloid leukemia, so the T cells may come from the graft donor.

This clonotype was seen many times. The V call is TRBV10-3, the J call TRBJ2-3; no clear D gene. Trimming stripped 3 bases from V and 2 bases from J, with 15 bases between. Germline V CDR1 and CDR2: ENHRY, SYGVKD. The CDR3 runs to 16 residues. CDR3 nucleotides: TGTGCCATCAGTGACGACCCCGGGTTTAACACAGATACGCAGTATTTT. It specifies CAISDDPGFNTDTQYF.

This clonotype was seen repeatedly, ten times or more. The rearrangement links TRBV6-2 or TRBV6-3 to TRBJ2-5; tentatively, D is TRBD2 (6 bases). Trimming removed 2 bases from V and 4 bases from J, with 14 bases in between. Germline-derived CDR1 and CDR2 are MNHEY and SVGEGT. The CDR3 runs 15 residues. In DNA form, the CDR3 reads TGTGCCAGCAGTTACCCCCTCAGGAGGGGAGAGACCCAGTACTTC. Translation: CASSYPLRRGETQYF.

V is TRBV9 and J is TRBJ1-1, with D perhaps matching TRBD1 (5 bases). Germline values: CDR1 SGDLS, CDR2 YYNGEE. Trimming shortened V by 3 bases and J by 2 bases, and 8 bases separated the two germline ends. The CDR3 sequence is 13 residues long. The CDR3: CASSAGANTEAFF. The CDR3 coding sequence is TGTGCCAGCAGCGCCGGGGCAAACACTGAAGCTTTCTTT. Looking up the rest from reference TRBV9 and TRBJ1-1 gives the full variable domain: DSGVTQTPKHLITATGQRVTLRCSPRSGDLSVYWYQQSLDQGLQFLIQYYNGEERAKGNILERFSAQQFPDLHSELNLSSLELGDSALYFCASSAGANTEAFFGQGTRLTVV.

The table lists this clonotype with many counts. The V gene is TRBV4-2, the J gene TRBJ2-1; perhaps TRBD2 as D (7 bases). The CDR3 is made up of 15 amino acids. V was trimmed by 4 bases and J by 4 bases, leaving 14 bases between them. CDR1 and CDR2 (germline): LGHNA, YNFKEQ. CDR3 region: CASSPRGGEYNEQFF. The CDR3 nucleotides are TGTGCCAGCAGCCCAAGAGGGGGGGAATACAATGAGCAGTTCTTC.

This clonotype was counted ten times or more. The V gene is TRBV6-4, the J gene TRBJ2-1; D is ambiguous. This CDR3 is 14 amino acids long. V was pared by 3 bases and J by 1 base, with 7 bases between. In germline, CDR1 is MRHNA, CDR2 SNTAGT. The chain's CDR3 is CASSDDSSYNEQFF. In nucleotides, the CDR3 is TGTGCCAGCAGTGATGACTCGTCCTACAATGAGCAGTTCTTC.

This clonotype has a count of ten or more. V usage is TRBV4-3 and J usage is TRBJ2-1; TRBD1 matches at 8 bases. CDR3 length: 15 amino acids. The J segment lost 9 bases and the V segment lost 0 bases, leaving 7 bases of the junction unmatched. Germline V gene sequence: CDR1 LGHNA, CDR2 YSLEER. The chain's CDR3 is CASSQDRAGGGEQFF. The CDR3 DNA is TGCGCCAGCAGCCAAGATCGTGCAGGGGGCGGTGAGCAGTTCTTC.

This clonotype was counted ten times or more. The chain links TRBV7-6 to TRBJ2-7; D not resolved. The CDR3 covers 13 residues. V gave up 5 bases and J gave up 0 bases, with 8 bases separating them. CDR1 is SGHVS and CDR2 is FNYEAQ in the germline V gene. The CDR3 region is CASSPGVSYEQYF. The CDR3 coding sequence is TGTGCCAGCAGCCCAGGAGTCTCCTACGAGCAGTACTTC.

J is TRBJ2-7 and V is TRBV6-6, with TRBD2 as a possible D gene (6 bases). The V and J ends lost 10 bases and 4 bases respectively, with 17 bases between them. CDR1 is MNHNY, CDR2 SVGAGI, per germline (reference sequence). The CDR3 runs to 13 residues. The CDR3 region has the DNA TGTGCCACCGGATCGGGGGTAATGTACGAGCAGTACTTC. This codes for CATGSGVMYEQYF.

At least ten counts were recorded for this clonotype. The rearrangement links TRBV12-5 to TRBJ2-5; no clear D gene. V dropped 4 bases and J dropped 2 bases, with 17 bases sitting between them. Germline V CDR1 and CDR2: LGHNT, FRNRAP. This CDR3 spans 16 amino acids. CDR3 amino acids: CASGCRRSYGQETQYF. The DNA of the CDR3 is TGTGCTAGTGGTTGTCGAAGGTCGTACGGACAAGAGACCCAGTACTTC.

The sample holds many counts of this clonotype. This chain links TRBV4-2 with TRBJ2-7, with 8 bases fitting TRBD1. In germline, CDR1 is LGHNA, CDR2 YNFKEQ. With 2 bases clipped from V and 3 bases from J, the junction kept 0 bases outside the gene matches. The CDR3 is 13 amino acids. The CDR3 coding sequence is TGTGCCAGCAGCCAAACAGGGGGCTACGAGCAGTACTTC. This encodes CASSQTGGYEQYF.

This clonotype showed up many times. This rearrangement joins TRBV27 to TRBJ2-1, with 7 bases aligning to TRBD2. V lost 6 bases and J lost 3; bases outside the gene matches: 20. This CDR3 comprises 19 residues. Germline V gives CDR1 MNHEY, CDR2 SMNVEV (reference sequence). The DNA of the CDR3 is TGTGCCAGCAGATTACAACCTATTCTAGGGGAGGGCGGCTACAATGAGCAGTTCTTC. Translated, it gives CASRLQPILGEGGYNEQFF.

This clonotype appeared many times. The V gene is TRBV6-5, the J gene TRBJ1-1; D is perhaps TRBD1 (5 bases). Trimming removed 2 bases from V and 3 bases from J, with 16 bases in between. Germline V CDR1 and CDR2: MNHEY, SVGAGI. The CDR3 runs 16 residues. CDR3 loop: CASSYEVYEGYTEAFF. CDR3 DNA: TGTGCCAGCAGTTACGAAGTCTACGAGGGGTACACTGAAGCTTTCTTT.

This clonotype was counted between two and nine times. This chain joins TRBV23-1 and TRBJ1-5; D remains unclear. TRBV23-1 is sorted into the ORF group, with uncertain function. The CDR3 length is 13 residues. Between the trimmed V and J ends, which lost 6 bases and 5 bases, there was a span of 11 bases. The CDR3 sequence: CASRPRGDQPQHF. The CDR3 coding sequence is TGCGCCAGCAGGCCCCGCGGGGATCAGCCCCAGCATTTT.

Ten or more counts support this clonotype. V is TRBV7-9 and J is TRBJ2-1; D call uncertain. The V gene's germline CDR1 is SEHNR and CDR2 FQNEAQ (reference sequence). Trimming left V 11 bases short and J 4 bases short, with 9 bases between. The CDR3 contains 11 residues. In DNA, the CDR3 is TGTGCCCTCGGAGCTTACAATGAGCAGTTCTTC. Translating gives CALGAYNEQFF.

This clonotype was counted ten times or more. The gene calls are TRBV5-1 and TRBJ2-2; 7 bases map to TRBD2. Per the germline V gene, CDR1 is SGHRS and CDR2 is YFSETQ. Trimming removed 4 bases from V and 5 bases from J; junction bases left unmatched: 8. The CDR3 extends over 15 amino acids. CDR3 amino acids: CASSLSGPGTGELFF. Written as DNA, the CDR3 is TGCGCCAGCAGCCTTAGCGGGCCCGGGACCGGGGAGCTGTTTTTT.

This clonotype was observed at least ten times. In DNA, the CDR3 is TGTGCCAGCAGTGAAGACAATGAGCAGTTCTTC. Translated, it gives CASSEDNEQFF. The chain joins TRBV12-3 or TRBV12-4 to TRBJ2-1; no clear D. V lost 5 bases and J lost 5, with 4 bases in between. The CDR3 consists of 11 residues.

This clonotype was detected only a few times. J is TRBJ1-2 and V is TRBV7-3, with D possibly matching TRBD1 (5 bases). CDR3 length equals 15 residues. V lost 5 bases and J lost 4, with 17 bases in between. Germline assignment: CDR1 SGHTA and CDR2 FQGTGA. CDR3 sequence reads: CASSPGRGPSYGYTF. CDR3 in DNA: TGTGCCAGCAGCCCCGGGAGGGGCCCCAGCTATGGCTACACCTTC.

This clonotype was detected many times. This chain links TRBV7-6 with TRBJ1-6; D possibly corresponds to TRBD1 (5 bases). CDR3 length equals 14 residues. CDR1 is SGHVS and CDR2 is FNYEAQ in the germline V gene. Trimming removed 0 bases at V and 13 bases at J, with 13 bases between. CDR3 nucleotide sequence: TGTGCCAGCAGCTTAGCAGGGGATAGAGGGCCCCTCCACTTT. It is translated as CASSLAGDRGPLHF.

Many counts were recorded for this clonotype. The chain joins TRBV5-1 to TRBJ2-1; 8 bases map to TRBD2. The CDR3 sequence is 20 residues long. Germline CDR1 is SGHRS and CDR2 is YFSETQ. V shed 2 bases and J 4 bases; nucleotides not matched to a gene: 20. The chain's CDR3 is CASSFERPRVKRGPYNEQFF. CDR3 in DNA: TGCGCCAGCAGCTTCGAGAGACCGAGGGTCAAGCGGGGGCCTTACAATGAGCAGTTCTTC.

This clonotype was found many times. The CDR3 spells CSVEAGLAGSYEQYF. CDR3 coding DNA: TGCAGCGTTGAAGCGGGACTAGCGGGAAGCTACGAGCAGTACTTC. V is TRBV29-1 and J is TRBJ2-7, with 13 bases aligning to TRBD2. V shed 1 base, J shed 3 bases, and the junction held 3 bases outside the gene matches. The germline gives CDR1 SQVTM, CDR2 ANQGSEA. The CDR3 sequence is 15 residues long.

Ten or more counts support this clonotype. J is TRBJ2-1 and V is TRBV12-5, with 16 bases aligning to TRBD2. CDR1 is LGHNT and CDR2 is FRNRAP in the germline V gene. The V gene end was trimmed by 1 base and the J gene end by 6 bases; junction bases not matched to a gene: 9. CDR3 length: 19 residues. The DNA of the CDR3 is TGTGCTAGTGGTTTGGGAGTAGGGACTAGCGGGGGGGCGAGCAATGAGCAGTTCTTC. This encodes CASGLGVGTSGGASNEQFF.

This clonotype was recorded many times. CDR3 sequence (DNA): TGTGCCAGCAGTTTTCCTGGGGAGCTGTTTTTT. Translation: CASSFPGELFF. The chain has TRBV28 and TRBJ2-2; D remains unclear. The CDR3 loop spans 11 amino acids. The germline CDR1 and CDR2 sequences are MDHEN and SYDVKM. Trimming pared 3 bases from V and 8 bases from J, leaving 4 bases between.

This clonotype was counted at least ten times. The chain uses TRBV24-1 and TRBJ2-7; D is perhaps TRBD1 (5 bases). Germline CDR1 reads KGHDR; CDR2 reads SFDVKD. The V gene lost 4 bases and the J gene lost 1 base, with 10 bases spanning the gap. The CDR3 has 14 residues. Here the CDR3 DNA reads TGTGCCACCAGTGACCCTGACAGATCCTACGAGCAGTACTTC. Encoded protein: CATSDPDRSYEQYF.

A remark on this clonotype: This may arise from a read error, as a much more abundant clone is one base away. V gene TRBV7-2 combines with J gene TRBJ2-3; 9 bases are shared with TRBD2. In germline, CDR1 is SGHTA, CDR2 FQGNSA. The CDR3 runs 15 residues. V was clipped by 11 bases and J by 10 bases; unmatched bases: 19. CDR3 in amino acids: CACPIAGGPQLPQYF. The CDR3 region has the DNA TGTGCCTGCCCCATCGCGGGAGGGCCACAGCTTCCGCAGTATTTT.